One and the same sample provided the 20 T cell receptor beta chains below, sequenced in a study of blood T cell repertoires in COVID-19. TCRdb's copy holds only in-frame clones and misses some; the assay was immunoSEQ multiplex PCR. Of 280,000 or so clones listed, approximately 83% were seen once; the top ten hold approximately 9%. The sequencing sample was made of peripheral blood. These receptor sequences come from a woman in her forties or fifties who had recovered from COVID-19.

The CDR3 bases are TGTGCCAGCAGCGTTCAAGCGGGAGACACCTACAATGAGCAGTTCTTC. Its translation: CASSVQAGDTYNEQFF. The V gene is TRBV7-3, the J gene TRBJ2-1; TRBD2 matches 8 bases. Trimming took 5 bases from V and 2 from J; bases not matched to a gene: 8. Germline V gives CDR1 SGHTA, CDR2 FQGTGA. CDR3 length equals 16 residues.

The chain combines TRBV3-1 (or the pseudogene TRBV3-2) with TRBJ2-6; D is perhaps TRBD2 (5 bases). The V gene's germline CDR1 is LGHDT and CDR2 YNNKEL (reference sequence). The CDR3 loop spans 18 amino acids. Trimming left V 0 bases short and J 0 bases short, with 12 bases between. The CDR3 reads CASSQDPAALSGANVLTF. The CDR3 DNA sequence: TGTGCCAGCAGCCAAGACCCAGCGGCGCTCTCTGGGGCCAACGTCCTGACTTTC.

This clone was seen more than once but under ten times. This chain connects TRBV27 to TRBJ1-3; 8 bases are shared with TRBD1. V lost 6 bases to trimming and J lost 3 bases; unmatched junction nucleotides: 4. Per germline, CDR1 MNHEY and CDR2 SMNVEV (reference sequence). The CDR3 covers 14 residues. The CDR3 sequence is CASSRTGYGNTIYF. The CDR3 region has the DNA TGTGCCAGCAGCAGGACAGGGTATGGAAACACCATATATTTT.

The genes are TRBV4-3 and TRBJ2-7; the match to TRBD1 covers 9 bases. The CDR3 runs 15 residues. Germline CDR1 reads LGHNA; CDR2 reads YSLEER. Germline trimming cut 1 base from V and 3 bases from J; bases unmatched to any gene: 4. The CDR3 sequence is CASSQAGQGNYEQYF. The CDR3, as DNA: TGCGCCAGCAGCCAAGCCGGACAGGGGAACTACGAGCAGTACTTC.

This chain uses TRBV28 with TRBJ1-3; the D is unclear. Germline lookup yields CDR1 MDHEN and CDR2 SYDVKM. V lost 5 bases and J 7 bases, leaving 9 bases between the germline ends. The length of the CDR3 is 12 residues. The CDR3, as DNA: TGTGCCAGCAGTCGACTTGAGAACACCATATATTTT. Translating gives CASSRLENTIYF.

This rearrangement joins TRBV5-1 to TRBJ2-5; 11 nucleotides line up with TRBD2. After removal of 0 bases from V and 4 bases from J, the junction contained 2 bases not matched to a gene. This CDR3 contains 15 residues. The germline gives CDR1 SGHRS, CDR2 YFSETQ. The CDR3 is CASSLETSGIETQYF. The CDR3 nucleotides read TGCGCCAGCAGCTTGGAGACTAGCGGGATAGAGACCCAGTACTTC.

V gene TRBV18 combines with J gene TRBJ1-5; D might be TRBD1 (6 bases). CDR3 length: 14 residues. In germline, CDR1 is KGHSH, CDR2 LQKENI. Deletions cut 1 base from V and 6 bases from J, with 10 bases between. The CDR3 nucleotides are TGTGCCAGCTCACCACGGACAGATGGTCAGCCCCAGCATTTT. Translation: CASSPRTDGQPQHF.

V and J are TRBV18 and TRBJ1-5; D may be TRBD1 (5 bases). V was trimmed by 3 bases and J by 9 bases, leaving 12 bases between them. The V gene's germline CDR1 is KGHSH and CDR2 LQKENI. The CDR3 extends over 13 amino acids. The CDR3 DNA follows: TGTGCCAGCTCACCGGGAGGGGCCCGGCCCCAGCATTTT. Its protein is CASSPGGARPQHF.

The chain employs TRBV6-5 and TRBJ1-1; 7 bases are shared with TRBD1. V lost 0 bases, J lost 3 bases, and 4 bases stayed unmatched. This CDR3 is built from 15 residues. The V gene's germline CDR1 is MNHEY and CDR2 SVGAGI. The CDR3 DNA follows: TGTGCCAGCAGTTACTCGTGGCAGGGGGACACTGAAGCTTTCTTT. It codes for CASSYSWQGDTEAFF.

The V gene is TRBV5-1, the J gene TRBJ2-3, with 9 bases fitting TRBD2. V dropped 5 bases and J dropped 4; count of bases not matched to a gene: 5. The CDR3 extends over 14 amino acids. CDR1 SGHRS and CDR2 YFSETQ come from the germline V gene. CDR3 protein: CASRLLAGPDTQYF. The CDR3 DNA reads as TGCGCCAGCAGACTCCTAGCGGGGCCAGATACGCAGTATTTT.

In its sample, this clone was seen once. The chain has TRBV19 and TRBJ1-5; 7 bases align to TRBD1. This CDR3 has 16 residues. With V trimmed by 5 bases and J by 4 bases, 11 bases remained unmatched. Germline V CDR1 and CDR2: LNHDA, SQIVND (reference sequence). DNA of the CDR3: TGTGCCAGTAGTTCGCCCCCGGGACAGACTAATCAGCCCCAGCATTTT. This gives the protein CASSSPPGQTNQPQHF.

CDR3 residues: CASSRTTRPISYEQYF. The CDR3 DNA reads TGTGCCAGCAGTCGCACCACTCGTCCTATATCCTACGAGCAGTACTTC. The V and J genes are TRBV28 and TRBJ2-7; D not resolved. The CDR3 totals 16 residues. Germline lookup yields CDR1 MDHEN and CDR2 SYDVKM. V dropped 5 bases and J dropped 1 base, with 18 bases sitting between them.

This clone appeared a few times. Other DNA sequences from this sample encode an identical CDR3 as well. The CDR3 DNA follows: TGTGCCAGCAGTTTTAGAGGGGGAAGGACTGAAGCTTTCTTT. It specifies CASSFRGGRTEAFF. The rearrangement uses TRBV28 and TRBJ1-1; D possibly corresponds to TRBD1 (6 bases). Germline CDR1 MDHEN, CDR2 SYDVKM. The V and J ends lost 3 bases and 5 bases respectively, with 13 bases between them. The CDR3 has 14 residues.

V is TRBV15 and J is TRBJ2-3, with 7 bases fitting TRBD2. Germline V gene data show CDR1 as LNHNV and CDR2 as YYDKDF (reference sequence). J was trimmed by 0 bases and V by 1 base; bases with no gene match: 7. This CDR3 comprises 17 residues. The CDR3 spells CATSRVRAGPSTDTQYF. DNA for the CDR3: TGTGCCACCAGCAGAGTTCGAGCGGGGCCTAGCACAGATACGCAGTATTTT.

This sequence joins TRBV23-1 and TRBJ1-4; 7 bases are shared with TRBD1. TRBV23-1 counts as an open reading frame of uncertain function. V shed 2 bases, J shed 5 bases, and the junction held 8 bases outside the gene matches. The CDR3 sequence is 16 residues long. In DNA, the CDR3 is TGCGCCAGCAGTCAAAATCTCGCCAGGGGGAATGAAAAACTGTTTTTT. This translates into CASSQNLARGNEKLFF.

The CDR3 DNA sequence: TGTGCCAGCAGTTTGACAGGCCAGGGATACGAGCAGTACTTC. This translates into CASSLTGQGYEQYF. The rearrangement links TRBV27 to TRBJ2-7; tentative D call: TRBD1 (6 bases). CDR3 length: 14 amino acids. With 3 bases removed from V and 4 bases from J, the gap between germline ends came to 13 bases. Germline CDR1 reads MNHEY; CDR2 reads SMNVEV (reference sequence).

The DNA for the CDR3 is TGTGCCAGCAGTTTGGTCCCCGGGAATGAGCAGTTCTTC. Amino acid sequence: CASSLVPGNEQFF. The rearrangement uses TRBV28 and TRBJ2-1; D not resolved. Germline assignment: CDR1 MDHEN and CDR2 SYDVKM. V dropped 3 bases and J dropped 7 bases, with 10 bases sitting between them. The CDR3 sequence is 13 residues long.

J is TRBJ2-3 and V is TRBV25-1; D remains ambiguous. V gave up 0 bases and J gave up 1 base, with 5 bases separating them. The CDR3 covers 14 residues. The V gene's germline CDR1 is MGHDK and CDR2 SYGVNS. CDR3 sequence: CASSEYQGTDTQYF. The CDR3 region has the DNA TGTGCCAGCAGTGAATACCAGGGCACAGATACGCAGTATTTT.

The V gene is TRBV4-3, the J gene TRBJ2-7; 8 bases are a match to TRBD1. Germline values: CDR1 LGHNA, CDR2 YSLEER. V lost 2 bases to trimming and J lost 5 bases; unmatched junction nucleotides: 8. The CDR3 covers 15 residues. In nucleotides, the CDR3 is TGCGCCAGCAGCCAACGGACAGGGAATTTCGACGAGCAGTACTTC. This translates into CASSQRTGNFDEQYF.

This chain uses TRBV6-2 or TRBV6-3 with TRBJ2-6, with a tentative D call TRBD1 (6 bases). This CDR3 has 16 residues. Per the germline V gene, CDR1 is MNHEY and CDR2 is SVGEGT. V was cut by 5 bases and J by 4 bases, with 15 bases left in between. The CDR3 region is CASSLGQTLGANVLTF. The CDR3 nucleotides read TGTGCCAGCAGTCTCGGACAGACTCTCGGGGCCAACGTCCTGACTTTC.